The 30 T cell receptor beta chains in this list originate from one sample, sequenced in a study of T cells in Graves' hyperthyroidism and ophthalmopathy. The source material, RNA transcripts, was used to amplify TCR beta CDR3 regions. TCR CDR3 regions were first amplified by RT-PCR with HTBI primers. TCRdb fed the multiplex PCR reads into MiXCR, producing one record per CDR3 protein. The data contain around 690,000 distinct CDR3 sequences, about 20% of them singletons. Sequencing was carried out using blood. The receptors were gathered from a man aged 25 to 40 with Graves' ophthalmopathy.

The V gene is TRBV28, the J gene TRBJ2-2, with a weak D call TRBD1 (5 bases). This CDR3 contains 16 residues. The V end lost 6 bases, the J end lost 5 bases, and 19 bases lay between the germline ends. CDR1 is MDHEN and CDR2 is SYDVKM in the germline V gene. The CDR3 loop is CASSSLSRGRTGELFF. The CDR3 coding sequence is TGTGCCAGCAGCTCCCTGTCTAGGGGTCGAACCGGGGAGCTGTTTTTT.

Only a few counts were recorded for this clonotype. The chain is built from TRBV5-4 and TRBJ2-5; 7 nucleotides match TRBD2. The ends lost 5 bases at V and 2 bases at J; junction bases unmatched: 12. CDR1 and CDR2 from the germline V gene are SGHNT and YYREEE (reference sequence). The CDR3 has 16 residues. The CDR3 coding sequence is TGTGCCAGCAGGCCCATGGGCGGGAGTGCTCAAGAGACCCAGTACTTC. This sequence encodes CASRPMGGSAQETQYF.

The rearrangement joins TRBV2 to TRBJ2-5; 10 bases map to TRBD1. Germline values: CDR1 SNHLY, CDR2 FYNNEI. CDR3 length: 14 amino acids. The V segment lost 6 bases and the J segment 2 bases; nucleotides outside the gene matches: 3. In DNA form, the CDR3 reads TGTGCCAGCAGCCGACAGGGGGCTCAAGAGACCCAGTACTTC. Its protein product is CASSRQGAQETQYF. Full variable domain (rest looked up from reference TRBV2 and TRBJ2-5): EPEVTQTPSHQVTQMGQEVILRCVPISNHLYFYWYRQILGQKVEFLVSFYNNEISEKSEIFDDQFSVERPDGSNFTLKIRSTKLEDSAMYFCASSRQGAQETQYFGPGTRLLVL.

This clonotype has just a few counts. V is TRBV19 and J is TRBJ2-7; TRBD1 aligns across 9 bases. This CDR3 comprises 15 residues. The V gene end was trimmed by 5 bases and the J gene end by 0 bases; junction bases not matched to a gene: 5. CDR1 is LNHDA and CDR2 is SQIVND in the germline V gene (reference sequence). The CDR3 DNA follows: TGTGCCAGTAGTCCGGCGGGACAGGGCTCCTACGAGCAGTACTTC. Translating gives CASSPAGQGSYEQYF.

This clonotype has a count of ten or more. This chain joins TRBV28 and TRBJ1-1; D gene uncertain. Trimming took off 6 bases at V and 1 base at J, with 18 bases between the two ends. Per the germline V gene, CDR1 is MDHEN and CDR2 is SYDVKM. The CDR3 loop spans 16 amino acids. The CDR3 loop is CASSQPGSRRNTEAFF. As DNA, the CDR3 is TGTGCCAGCAGCCAACCGGGCTCCCGAAGGAACACTGAAGCTTTCTTT.

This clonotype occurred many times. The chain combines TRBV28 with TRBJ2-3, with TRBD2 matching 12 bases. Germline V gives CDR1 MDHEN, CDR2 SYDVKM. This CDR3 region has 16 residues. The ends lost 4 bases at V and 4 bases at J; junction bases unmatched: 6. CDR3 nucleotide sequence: TGTGCCAGCAGTTCCTCTAGCGGGAGGGCCCCAGATACGCAGTATTTT. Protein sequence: CASSSSSGRAPDTQYF. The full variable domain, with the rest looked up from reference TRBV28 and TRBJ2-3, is DVKVTQSSRYLVKRTGEKVFLECVQDMDHENMFWYRQDPGLGLRLIYFSYDVKMKEKGDIPEGYSVSREKKERFSLILESASTNQTSMYLCASSSSSGRAPDTQYFGPGTRLTVL.

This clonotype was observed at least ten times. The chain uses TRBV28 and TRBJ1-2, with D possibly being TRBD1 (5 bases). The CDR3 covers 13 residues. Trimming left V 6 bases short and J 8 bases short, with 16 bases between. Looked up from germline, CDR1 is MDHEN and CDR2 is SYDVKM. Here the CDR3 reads CASSPPTVAGYTF. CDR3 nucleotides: TGTGCCAGCAGCCCCCCGACAGTCGCAGGCTACACCTTC.

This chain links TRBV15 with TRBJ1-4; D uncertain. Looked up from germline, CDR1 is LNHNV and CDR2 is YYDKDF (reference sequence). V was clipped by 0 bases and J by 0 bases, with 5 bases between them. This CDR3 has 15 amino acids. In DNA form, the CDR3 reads TGTGCCACCAGCAGAGATCGGGCAACTAATGAAAAACTGTTTTTT. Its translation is CATSRDRATNEKLFF. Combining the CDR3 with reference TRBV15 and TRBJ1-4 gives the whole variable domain DAMVIQNPRYQVTQFGKPVTLSCSQTLNHNVMYWYQQKSSQAPKLLFHYYDKDFNNEADTPDNFQSRRPNTSFCFLDIRSPGLGDTAMYLCATSRDRATNEKLFFGSGTQLSVL.

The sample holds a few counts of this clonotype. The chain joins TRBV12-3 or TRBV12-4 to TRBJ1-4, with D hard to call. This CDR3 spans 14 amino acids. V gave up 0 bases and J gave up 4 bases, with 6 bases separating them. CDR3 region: CASSLAISNEKLFF. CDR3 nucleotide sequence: TGTGCCAGCAGTTTAGCGATCAGTAATGAAAAACTGTTTTTT.

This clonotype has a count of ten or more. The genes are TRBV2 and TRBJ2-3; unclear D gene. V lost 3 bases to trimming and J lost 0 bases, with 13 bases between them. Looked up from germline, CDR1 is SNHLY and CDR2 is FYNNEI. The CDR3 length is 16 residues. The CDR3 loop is CASSDPPVTSTDTQYF. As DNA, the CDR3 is TGTGCCAGCAGTGACCCACCGGTCACTAGCACAGATACGCAGTATTTT.

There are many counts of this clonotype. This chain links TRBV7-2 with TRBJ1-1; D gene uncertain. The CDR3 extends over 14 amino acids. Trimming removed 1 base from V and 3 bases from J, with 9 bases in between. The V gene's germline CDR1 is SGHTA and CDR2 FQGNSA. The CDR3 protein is CASSLEGMHTEAFF. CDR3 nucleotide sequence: TGTGCCAGCAGCTTAGAGGGAATGCACACTGAAGCTTTCTTT.

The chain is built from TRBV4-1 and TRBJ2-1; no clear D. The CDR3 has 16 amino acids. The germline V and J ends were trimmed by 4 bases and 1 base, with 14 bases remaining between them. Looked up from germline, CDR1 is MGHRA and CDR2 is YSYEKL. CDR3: CASSPAPAGSYNEQFF. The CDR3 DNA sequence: TGCGCCAGCAGCCCCGCGCCCGCCGGTTCCTACAATGAGCAGTTCTTC.

CDR3 DNA sequence: TGTGCCAGCAGTTCCATCCCCGGCACAGATACGCAGTATTTT. Translation gives CASSSIPGTDTQYF. The chain employs TRBV28 and TRBJ2-3; D gene uncertain. The CDR3 length is 14 residues. CDR1 is MDHEN, CDR2 SYDVKM, per germline. V lost 4 bases and J 1 base, leaving 9 bases between the germline ends. The whole variable domain, remainder taken from reference TRBV28 and TRBJ2-3, is DVKVTQSSRYLVKRTGEKVFLECVQDMDHENMFWYRQDPGLGLRLIYFSYDVKMKEKGDIPEGYSVSREKKERFSLILESASTNQTSMYLCASSSIPGTDTQYFGPGTRLTVL.

The CDR3 nucleotides are TGTGCCAGCAGTGTTACCCTTGCTAGCGGGAGTTACGAGCAGTACTTC. Its translation is CASSVTLASGSYEQYF. The rearrangement joins TRBV28 to TRBJ2-7; 10 nucleotides agree with TRBD2. Germline values: CDR1 MDHEN, CDR2 SYDVKM. The CDR3 extends over 16 amino acids. The V and J ends lost 5 bases and 4 bases, in that order; junction bases with no gene match: 11. Full variable domain (rest looked up from reference TRBV28 and TRBJ2-7): DVKVTQSSRYLVKRTGEKVFLECVQDMDHENMFWYRQDPGLGLRLIYFSYDVKMKEKGDIPEGYSVSREKKERFSLILESASTNQTSMYLCASSVTLASGSYEQYFGPGTRLTVT.

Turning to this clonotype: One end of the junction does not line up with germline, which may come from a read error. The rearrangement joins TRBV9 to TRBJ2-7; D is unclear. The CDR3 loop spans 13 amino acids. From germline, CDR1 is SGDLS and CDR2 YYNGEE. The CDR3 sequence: CASSVAESSEQYF. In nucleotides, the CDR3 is TGTGCCAGCAGCGTAGCGGAGTCCTCCGAGCAGTACTTC.

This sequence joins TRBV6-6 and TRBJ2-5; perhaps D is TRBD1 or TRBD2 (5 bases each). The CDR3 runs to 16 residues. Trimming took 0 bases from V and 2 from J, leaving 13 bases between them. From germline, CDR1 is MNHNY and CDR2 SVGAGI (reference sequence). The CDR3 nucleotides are TGTGCCAGCAGTTACTCCCCCGGGACGAAACAAGAGACCCAGTACTTC. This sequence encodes CASSYSPGTKQETQYF.

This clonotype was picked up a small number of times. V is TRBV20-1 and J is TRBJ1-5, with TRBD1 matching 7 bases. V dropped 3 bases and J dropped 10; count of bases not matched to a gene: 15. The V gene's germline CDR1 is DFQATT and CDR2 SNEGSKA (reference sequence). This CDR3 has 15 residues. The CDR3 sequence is CSARDRDSRIVPQHF. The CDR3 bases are TGCAGTGCTAGGGATAGGGACAGTCGCATTGTTCCCCAGCATTTT.

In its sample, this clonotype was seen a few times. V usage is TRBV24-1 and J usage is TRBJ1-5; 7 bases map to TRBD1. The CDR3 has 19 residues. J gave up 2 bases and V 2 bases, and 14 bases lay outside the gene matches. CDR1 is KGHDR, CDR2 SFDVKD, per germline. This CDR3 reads CATSDSGTAAPMGNQPQHF. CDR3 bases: TGTGCCACCAGTGATTCTGGGACAGCAGCGCCGATGGGCAATCAGCCCCAGCATTTT.

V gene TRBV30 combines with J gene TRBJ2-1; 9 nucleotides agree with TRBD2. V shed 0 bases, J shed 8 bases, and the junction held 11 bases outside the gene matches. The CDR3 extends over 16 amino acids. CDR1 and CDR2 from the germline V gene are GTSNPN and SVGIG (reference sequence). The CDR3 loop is CAWSVHPQREVYEQFF. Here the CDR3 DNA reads TGTGCCTGGAGTGTCCACCCCCAGCGGGAGGTTTATGAGCAGTTCTTC.

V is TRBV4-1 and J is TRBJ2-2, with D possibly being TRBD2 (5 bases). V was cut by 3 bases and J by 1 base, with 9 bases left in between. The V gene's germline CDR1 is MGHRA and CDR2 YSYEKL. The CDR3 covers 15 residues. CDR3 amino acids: CASSQGGWNTGELFF. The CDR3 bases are TGCGCCAGCAGCCAGGGCGGGTGGAACACCGGGGAGCTGTTTTTT.

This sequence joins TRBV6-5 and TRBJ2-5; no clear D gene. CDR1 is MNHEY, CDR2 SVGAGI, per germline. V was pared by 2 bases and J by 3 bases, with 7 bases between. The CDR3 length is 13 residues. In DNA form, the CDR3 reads TGTGCCAGCAGTTACGGGTTAGAAGAGACCCAGTACTTC. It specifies CASSYGLEETQYF.

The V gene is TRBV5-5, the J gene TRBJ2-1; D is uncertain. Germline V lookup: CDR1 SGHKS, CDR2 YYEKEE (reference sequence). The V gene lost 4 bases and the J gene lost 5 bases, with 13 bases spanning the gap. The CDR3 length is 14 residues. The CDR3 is CASSHDGSDNEQFF. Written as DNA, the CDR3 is TGTGCCAGCAGCCATGACGGTTCGGACAATGAGCAGTTCTTC.

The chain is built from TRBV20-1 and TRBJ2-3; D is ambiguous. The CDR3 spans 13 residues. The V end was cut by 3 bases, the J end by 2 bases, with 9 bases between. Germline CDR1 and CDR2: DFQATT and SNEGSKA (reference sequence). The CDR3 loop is CSAREAFTDTQYF. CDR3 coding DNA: TGCAGTGCTAGGGAAGCATTCACAGATACGCAGTATTTT.

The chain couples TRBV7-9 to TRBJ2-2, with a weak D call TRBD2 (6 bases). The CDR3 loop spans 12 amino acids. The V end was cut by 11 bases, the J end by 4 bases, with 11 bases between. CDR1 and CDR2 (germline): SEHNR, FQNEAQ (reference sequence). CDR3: CAPARGTGELFF. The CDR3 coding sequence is TGTGCCCCTGCGCGGGGCACCGGGGAGCTGTTTTTT.

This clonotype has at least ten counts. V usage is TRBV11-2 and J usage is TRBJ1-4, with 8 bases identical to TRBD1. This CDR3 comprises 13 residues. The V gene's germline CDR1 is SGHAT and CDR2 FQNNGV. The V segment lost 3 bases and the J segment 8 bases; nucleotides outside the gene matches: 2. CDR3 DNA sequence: TGTGCCAGCAGCTTCGGACAGGGCGAAAAACTGTTTTTT. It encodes CASSFGQGEKLFF.

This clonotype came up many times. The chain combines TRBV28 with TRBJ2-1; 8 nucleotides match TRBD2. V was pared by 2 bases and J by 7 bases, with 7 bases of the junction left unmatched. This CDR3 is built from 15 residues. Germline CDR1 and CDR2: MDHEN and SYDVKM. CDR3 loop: CASSLAAGEMNEQFF. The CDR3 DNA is TGTGCCAGCAGTTTAGCAGCGGGAGAGATGAATGAGCAGTTCTTC.

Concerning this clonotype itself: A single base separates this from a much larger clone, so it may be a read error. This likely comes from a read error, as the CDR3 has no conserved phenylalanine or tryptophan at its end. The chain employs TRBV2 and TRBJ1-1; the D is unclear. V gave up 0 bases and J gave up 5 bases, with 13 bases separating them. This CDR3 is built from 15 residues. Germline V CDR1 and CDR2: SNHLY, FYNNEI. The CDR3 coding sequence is TGTGCCAGCAGTGAAGCGAAGGGTTTCGTGACTGAAGCTTTCTCT. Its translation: CASSEAKGFVTEAFS.

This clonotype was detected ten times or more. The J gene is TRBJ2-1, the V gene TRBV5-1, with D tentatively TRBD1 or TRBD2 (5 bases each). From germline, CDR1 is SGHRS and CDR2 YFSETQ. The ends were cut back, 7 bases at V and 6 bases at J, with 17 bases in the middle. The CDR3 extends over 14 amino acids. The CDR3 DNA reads TGCGCCAGCTCCGACGGGACCCCCAGCAATGAGCAGTTCTTC. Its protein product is CASSDGTPSNEQFF.

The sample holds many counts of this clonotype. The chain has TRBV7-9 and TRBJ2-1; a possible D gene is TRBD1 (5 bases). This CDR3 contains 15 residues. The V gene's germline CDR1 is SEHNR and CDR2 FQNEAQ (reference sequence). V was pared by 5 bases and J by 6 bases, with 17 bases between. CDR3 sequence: CASSPAFGALNEQFF. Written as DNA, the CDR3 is TGTGCCAGCAGCCCCGCCTTTGGGGCTCTCAATGAGCAGTTCTTC.

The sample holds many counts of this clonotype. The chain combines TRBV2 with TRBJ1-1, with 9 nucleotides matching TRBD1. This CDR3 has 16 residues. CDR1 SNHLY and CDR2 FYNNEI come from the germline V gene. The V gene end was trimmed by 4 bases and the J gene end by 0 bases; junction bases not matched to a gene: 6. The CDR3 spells CASSGDRVRMNTEAFF. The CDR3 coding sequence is TGTGCCAGCAGTGGGGACAGGGTCCGTATGAACACTGAAGCTTTCTTT. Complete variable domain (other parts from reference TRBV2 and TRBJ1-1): EPEVTQTPSHQVTQMGQEVILRCVPISNHLYFYWYRQILGQKVEFLVSFYNNEISEKSEIFDDQFSVERPDGSNFTLKIRSTKLEDSAMYFCASSGDRVRMNTEAFFGQGTRLTVV.